Following are 9 T cell receptor beta chains from one sample sequenced in a study of OX40 agonist ivuxolimab in advanced cancers. Data came from immunoSEQ multiplex PCR; TCRdb stores just in-frame clones and leaves some out. The profile shows tens of thousands of clones, roughly 80% of them singletons. Sample: CD4+ or CD8+ T cells sorted from blood, taken in a trial of the OX40 agonist ivuxolimab. These receptors all come from an adult with an advanced solid tumor such as melanoma, head and neck, liver or kidney cancer.

The gene calls are TRBV19 and TRBJ1-1; no reliable D call. V dropped 5 bases and J dropped 5 bases, with 21 bases sitting between them. The CDR3 loop spans 16 amino acids. Germline CDR1 LNHDA, CDR2 SQIVND (reference sequence). The CDR3 reads CASSPGTSPHGTEAFF. The CDR3 DNA reads as TGTGCCAGTAGTCCAGGAACATCCCCACATGGTACTGAAGCTTTCTTT.

This clone has more than one count but fewer than ten. This chain joins TRBV2 and TRBJ1-1; D gene unclear. V gave up 11 bases and J gave up 3 bases, with 10 bases separating them. The length of the CDR3 is 11 residues. The germline gives CDR1 SNHLY, CDR2 FYNNEI. The CDR3 spells CAGTRDTEAFF. CDR3 nucleotide sequence: TGTGCCGGTACACGGGACACTGAAGCTTTCTTT.

The chain combines TRBV28 with TRBJ1-1; 7 bases match TRBD1. Per germline, CDR1 MDHEN and CDR2 SYDVKM. The CDR3 is 17 residues long. The trim removed 3 bases at V and 1 base at J, leaving 11 bases unmatched. The CDR3, as DNA: TGTGCCAGCAGTTTTTTGCCCCTGACAGGGACGAACACTGAAGCTTTCTTT. Residues: CASSFLPLTGTNTEAFF. Full variable domain (rest looked up from reference TRBV28 and TRBJ1-1): DVKVTQSSRYLVKRTGEKVFLECVQDMDHENMFWYRQDPGLGLRLIYFSYDVKMKEKGDIPEGYSVSREKKERFSLILESASTNQTSMYLCASSFLPLTGTNTEAFFGQGTRLTVV.

The chain joins TRBV27 to TRBJ2-2; tentative D call: TRBD1 (6 bases). V was pared by 10 bases and J by 4 bases, with 22 bases between. Germline-derived CDR1 and CDR2 are MNHEY and SMNVEV (reference sequence). The CDR3 has 16 amino acids. The DNA of the CDR3 is TGTGCCATCATGGACAGATCTCCTCCTAGCACCGGGGAGCTGTTTTTT. Its protein is CAIMDRSPPSTGELFF.

The chain carries TRBV7-2 and TRBJ1-2, with TRBD1 identical over 8 bases. Per the germline V gene, CDR1 is SGHTA and CDR2 is FQGNSA. J gave up 6 bases and V 5 bases, and 14 bases lay outside the gene matches. The length of the CDR3 is 16 residues. CDR3 sequence: CASSPGQGWERDGYTF. The CDR3 nucleotides are TGTGCCAGCAGCCCAGGACAGGGTTGGGAAAGGGATGGCTACACCTTC.

This clone was seen only a few times. J is TRBJ2-7 and V is TRBV10-3; the match to TRBD2 covers 10 bases. In germline, CDR1 is ENHRY, CDR2 SYGVKD. V dropped 4 bases and J dropped 5; count of bases not matched to a gene: 5. The CDR3 extends over 14 amino acids. The CDR3, as DNA: TGTGCCATCAGTGCTAGCGGGGGTAGGGACGAGCAGTACTTC. Translated: CAISASGGRDEQYF.

This clone was counted between two and nine times. The rearrangement joins TRBV23-1 to TRBJ2-7; 8 bases line up with TRBD1. TRBV23-1 is sorted into the ORF group, with uncertain function. The V and J ends lost 7 bases and 3 bases, in that order; junction bases with no gene match: 5. The CDR3 consists of 13 residues. In DNA form, the CDR3 reads TGCGCCAGCACCGAACAGGGGGGCTACGAGCAGTACTTC. Translated, it gives CASTEQGGYEQYF.

The rearrangement joins TRBV5-5 to TRBJ1-5; possible D gene TRBD1, 5 bases. CDR1 is SGHKS, CDR2 YYEKEE, per germline (reference sequence). V lost 1 base, J lost 7 bases, and 12 bases lay in between. The CDR3 spans 14 residues. The CDR3 protein is CASSLLGTSQPQHF. CDR3 DNA: TGTGCCAGCAGCTTGTTAGGGACCTCCCAGCCCCAGCATTTT.

The rearrangement uses TRBV7-2 and TRBJ1-2, with unresolved D. The CDR3 extends over 16 amino acids. V lost 5 bases to trimming and J lost 7 bases, with 23 bases between them. CDR1 and CDR2 (germline): SGHTA, FQGNSA. CDR3 in DNA: TGTGCCAGCAGCCCCTACCCGGGGAGAGTAGGGCGTGGCTACACCTTC. Its translation: CASSPYPGRVGRGYTF.